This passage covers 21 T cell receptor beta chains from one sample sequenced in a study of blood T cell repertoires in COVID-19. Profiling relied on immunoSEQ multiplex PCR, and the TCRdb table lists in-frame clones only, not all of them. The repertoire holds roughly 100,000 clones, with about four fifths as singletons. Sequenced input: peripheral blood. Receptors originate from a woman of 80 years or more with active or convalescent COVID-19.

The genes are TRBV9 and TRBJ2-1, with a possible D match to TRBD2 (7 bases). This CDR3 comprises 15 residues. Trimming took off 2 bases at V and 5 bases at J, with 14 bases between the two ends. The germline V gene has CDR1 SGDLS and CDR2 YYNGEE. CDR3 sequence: CASSVVAGAHNEQFF. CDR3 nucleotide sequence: TGTGCCAGCAGCGTTGTGGCGGGGGCCCACAATGAGCAGTTCTTC.

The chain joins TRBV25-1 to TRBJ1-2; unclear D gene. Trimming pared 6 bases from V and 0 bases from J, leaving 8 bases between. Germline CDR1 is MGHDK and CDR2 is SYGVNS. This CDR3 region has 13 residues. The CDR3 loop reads CASSALANYGYTF. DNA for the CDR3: TGTGCCAGCAGCGCCTTAGCTAACTATGGCTACACCTTC.

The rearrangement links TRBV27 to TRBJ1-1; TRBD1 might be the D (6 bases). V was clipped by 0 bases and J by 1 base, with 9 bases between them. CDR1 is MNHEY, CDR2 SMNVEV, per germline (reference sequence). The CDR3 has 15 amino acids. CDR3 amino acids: CASSLSSGANTEAFF. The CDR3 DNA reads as TGTGCCAGCAGTTTATCGTCAGGGGCGAACACTGAAGCTTTCTTT.

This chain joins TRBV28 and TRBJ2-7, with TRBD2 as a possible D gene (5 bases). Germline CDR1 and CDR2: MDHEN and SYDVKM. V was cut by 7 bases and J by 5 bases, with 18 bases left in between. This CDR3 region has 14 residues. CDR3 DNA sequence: TGTGCCAGCACCCGAGGGTACCATGGGGACGAGCAGTACTTC. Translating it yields CASTRGYHGDEQYF.

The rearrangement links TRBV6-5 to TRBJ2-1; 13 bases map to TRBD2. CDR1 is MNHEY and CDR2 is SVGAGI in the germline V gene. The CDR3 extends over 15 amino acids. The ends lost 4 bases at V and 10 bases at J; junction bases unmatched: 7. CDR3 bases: TGTGCCAGCAGTTCCCGACTAGCGGGGGGTGGAGAGCAGTTCTTC. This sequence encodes CASSSRLAGGGEQFF.

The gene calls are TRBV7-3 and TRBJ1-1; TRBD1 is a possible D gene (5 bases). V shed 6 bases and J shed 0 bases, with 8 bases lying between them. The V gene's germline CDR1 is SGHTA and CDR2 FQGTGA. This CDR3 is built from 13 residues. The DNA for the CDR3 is TGTGCCAGCAGAGCAGGGATGAACACTGAAGCTTTCTTT. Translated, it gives CASRAGMNTEAFF.

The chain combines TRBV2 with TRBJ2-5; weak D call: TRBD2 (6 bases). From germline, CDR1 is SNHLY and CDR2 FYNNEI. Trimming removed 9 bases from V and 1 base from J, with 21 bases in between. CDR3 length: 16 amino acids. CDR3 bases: TGTGCCAGACTAGACCCCGGGGGAAGAAGCCAAGAGACCCAGTACTTC. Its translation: CARLDPGGRSQETQYF. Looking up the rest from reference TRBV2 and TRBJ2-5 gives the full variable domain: EPEVTQTPSHQVTQMGQEVILRCVPISNHLYFYWYRQILGQKVEFLVSFYNNEISEKSEIFDDQFSVERPDGSNFTLKIRSTKLEDSAMYFCARLDPGGRSQETQYFGPGTRLLVL.

CDR3 in DNA: TGTGCCAGCAGCTTGGGACTGTTGGGGGGGGAGACCCAGTACTTC. It yields the protein CASSLGLLGGETQYF. The V call is TRBV5-6, the J call TRBJ2-5, with 7 bases lining up with TRBD2. The trim removed 0 bases at V and 5 bases at J, leaving 7 bases unmatched. The CDR3 extends over 15 amino acids. CDR1 and CDR2 (germline): SGHDT, YYEEEE.

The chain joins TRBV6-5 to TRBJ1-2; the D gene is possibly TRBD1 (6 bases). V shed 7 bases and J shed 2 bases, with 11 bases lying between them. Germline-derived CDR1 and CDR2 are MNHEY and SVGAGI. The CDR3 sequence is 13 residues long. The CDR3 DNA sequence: TGTGCCAGCACCCAGGGGCACAACTATGGCTACACCTTC. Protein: CASTQGHNYGYTF.

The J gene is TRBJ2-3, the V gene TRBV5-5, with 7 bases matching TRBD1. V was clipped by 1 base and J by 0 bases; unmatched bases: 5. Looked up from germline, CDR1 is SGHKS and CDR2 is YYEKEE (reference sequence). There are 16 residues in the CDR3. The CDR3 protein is CASSLFRDRSTDTQYF. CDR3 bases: TGTGCCAGCAGCTTGTTCCGGGACAGAAGCACAGATACGCAGTATTTT.

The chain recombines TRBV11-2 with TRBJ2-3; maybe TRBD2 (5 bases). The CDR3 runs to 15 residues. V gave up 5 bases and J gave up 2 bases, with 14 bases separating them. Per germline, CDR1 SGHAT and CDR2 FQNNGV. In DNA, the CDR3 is TGTGCCAGCAGCCCGGCGGGCTGGGACACAGATACGCAGTATTTT. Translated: CASSPAGWDTDTQYF. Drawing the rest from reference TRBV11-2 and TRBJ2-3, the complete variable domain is EAGVAQSPRYKIIEKRQSVAFWCNPISGHATLYWYQQILGQGPKLLIQFQNNGVVDDSQLPKDRFSAERLKGVDSTLKIQPAKLEDSAVYLCASSPAGWDTDTQYFGPGTRLTVL.

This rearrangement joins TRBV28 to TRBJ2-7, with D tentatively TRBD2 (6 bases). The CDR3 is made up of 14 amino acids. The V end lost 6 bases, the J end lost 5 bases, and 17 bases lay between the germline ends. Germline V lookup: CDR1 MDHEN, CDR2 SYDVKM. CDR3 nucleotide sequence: TGTGCCAGCAGCCCTGGGTGGAGGGCGGACGAGCAGTACTTC. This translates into CASSPGWRADEQYF.

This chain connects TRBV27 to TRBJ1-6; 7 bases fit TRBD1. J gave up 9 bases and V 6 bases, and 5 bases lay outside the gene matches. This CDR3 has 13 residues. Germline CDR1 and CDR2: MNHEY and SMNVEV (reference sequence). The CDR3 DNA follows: TGTGCCAGCAGCTCACAGGGGTCTTCACCCCTCCACTTT. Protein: CASSSQGSSPLHF.

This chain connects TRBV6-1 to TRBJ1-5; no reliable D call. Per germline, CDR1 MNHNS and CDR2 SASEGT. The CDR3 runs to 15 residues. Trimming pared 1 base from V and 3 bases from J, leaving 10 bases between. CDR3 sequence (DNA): TGTGCCAGCAGTGAAGTGGGAGGTTTCAATCAGCCCCAGCATTTT. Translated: CASSEVGGFNQPQHF.

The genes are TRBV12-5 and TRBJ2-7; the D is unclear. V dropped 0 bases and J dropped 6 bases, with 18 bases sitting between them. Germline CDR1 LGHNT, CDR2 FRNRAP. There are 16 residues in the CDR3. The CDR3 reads CASGLVKTTDAGEQYF. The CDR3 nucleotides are TGTGCTAGTGGTTTGGTTAAAACCACAGACGCCGGCGAGCAGTACTTC.

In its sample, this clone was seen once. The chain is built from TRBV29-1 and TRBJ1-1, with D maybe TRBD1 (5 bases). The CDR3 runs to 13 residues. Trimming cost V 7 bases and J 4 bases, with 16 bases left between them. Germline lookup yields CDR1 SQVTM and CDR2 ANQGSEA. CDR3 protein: CSADTGSVTEAFF. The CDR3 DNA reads TGCAGCGCCGATACAGGTTCGGTCACTGAAGCTTTCTTT.

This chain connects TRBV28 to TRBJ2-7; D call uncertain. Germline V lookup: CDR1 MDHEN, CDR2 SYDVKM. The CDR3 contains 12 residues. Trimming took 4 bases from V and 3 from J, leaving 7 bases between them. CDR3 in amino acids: CASSYASYEQYF. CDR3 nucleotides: TGTGCCAGCAGTTACGCGAGCTACGAGCAGTACTTC.

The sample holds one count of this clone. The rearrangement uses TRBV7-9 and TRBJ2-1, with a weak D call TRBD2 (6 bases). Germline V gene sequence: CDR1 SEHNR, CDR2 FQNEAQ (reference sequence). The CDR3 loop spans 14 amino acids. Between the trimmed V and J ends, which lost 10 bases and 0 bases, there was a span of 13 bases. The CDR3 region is CAITAGSSYNEQFF. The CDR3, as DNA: TGTGCCATCACGGCGGGGAGCTCCTACAATGAGCAGTTCTTC.

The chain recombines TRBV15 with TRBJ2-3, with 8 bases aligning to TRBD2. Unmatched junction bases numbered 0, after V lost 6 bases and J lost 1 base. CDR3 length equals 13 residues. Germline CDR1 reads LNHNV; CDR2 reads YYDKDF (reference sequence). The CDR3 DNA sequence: TGTGCCACCAGTAGCGGGGGCACAGATACGCAGTATTTT. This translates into CATSSGGTDTQYF.

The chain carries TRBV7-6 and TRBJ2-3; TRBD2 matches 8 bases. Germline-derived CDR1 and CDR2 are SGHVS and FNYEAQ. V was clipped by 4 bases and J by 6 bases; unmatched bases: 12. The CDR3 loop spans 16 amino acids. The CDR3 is CASSSWGVAGYDTQYF. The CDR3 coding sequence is TGTGCCAGCAGCTCGTGGGGGGTAGCGGGATATGATACGCAGTATTTT.

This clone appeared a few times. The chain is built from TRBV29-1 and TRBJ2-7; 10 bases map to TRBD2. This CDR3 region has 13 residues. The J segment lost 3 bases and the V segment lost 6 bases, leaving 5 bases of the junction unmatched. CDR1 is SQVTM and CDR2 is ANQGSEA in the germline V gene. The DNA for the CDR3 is TGCAGCGTGGGGAGACTAGCGGGCTACGAGCAGTACTTC. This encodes CSVGRLAGYEQYF.